The clone carrying this T cell receptor beta chain is deemed large. Its antigen is still unknown. Every patient underwent thyroid surgery untreated. This sample is part of a study of metastatic and nonmetastatic thyroid tumors. Study-wide results and caveats: According to reports, the diversity of TCR beta was significantly higher in malignant thyroid tumors than in benign nodules, and this held in both blood and tumor samples.

Through MiXCR, TCRdb re-clonotyped the PCR reads. Of 30,000 to 40,000 clones listed, about 15% are singletons. Per germline, CDR1 DFQATT and CDR2 SNEGSKA (reference sequence). This CDR3 has 15 amino acids. Trimming cost V 3 bases and J 2 bases, with 17 bases left between them. This TCR came from a female donor with papillary thyroid cancer or a benign thyroid nodule (not recorded which). Some clones in this sample may be carry-over from other donors' samples. The sequenced material came from blood. The V gene is TRBV20-1, the J gene TRBJ2-7, with D possibly being TRBD1 (6 bases). Here the CDR3 reads CSASHTLQGTYEQYF. The CDR3 nucleotides read TGCAGTGCTAGTCACACCCTACAGGGAACCTACGAGCAGTACTTC.